Listed below are T cell receptor beta chains from one sample, sequenced in a study of CD8 T cells in Susac syndrome. In TCRdb, the immunoSEQ multiplex PCR reads were re-called with MiXCR into one record per CDR3 protein. This table holds a few hundred thousand distinct CDR3 sequences, about 85% found once. Material: CD8+ T cells from PBMCs. The receptors were sampled from a human donor with multiple sclerosis. CDR3s include the opening cysteine and the closing phenylalanine or tryptophan. Each record gives: J gene, V gene, D gene, clone size, CDR3 DNA, CDR3 protein. A D gene is named only where the DNA matches it firmly. A clone size is listed for some rows: how often the clone was seen (once, few, many), or a class if it is expanded.

j_call: TRBJ2-7; v_call: TRBV9; d_call: TRBD2; clone_size: -; cdr3_nt: TGTGCCAGCAGCCCTAGCGGGAGGGCCGGGAACGAGCAGTACTTC; cdr3_aa: CASSPSGRAGNEQYF
j_call: TRBJ2-7; v_call: TRBV12-3/TRBV12-4; d_call: TRBD1; clone_size: -; cdr3_nt: TGTGCCAGCAGTCCTACAGGGGGCGCGGAATACGAGCAGTACTTC; cdr3_aa: CASSPTGGAEYEQYF
j_call: TRBJ2-2; v_call: TRBV4-1; d_call: -; clone_size: -; cdr3_nt: TGCGCCAGCAGCCAAGGGGGGAAACCCAAGAGTACCGGGGAGCTGTTTTTT; cdr3_aa: CASSQGGKPKSTGELFF
j_call: TRBJ1-3; v_call: TRBV7-9; d_call: -; clone_size: -; cdr3_nt: TGTGCCAGCAGCTTAGCGCTGGGGGGTGTTGGAAACACCATATATTTT; cdr3_aa: CASSLALGGVGNTIYF
j_call: TRBJ2-7; v_call: TRBV11-2; d_call: -; clone_size: -; cdr3_nt: TGTGCCAGCAGGACAGGCAGCTCCTACGAGCAGTACTTC; cdr3_aa: CASRTGSSYEQYF
j_call: TRBJ1-5; v_call: TRBV7-9; d_call: -; clone_size: once; cdr3_nt: TGTGCCAGCAGCCCCAGGGTGGATCAGCCCCAGCATTTT; cdr3_aa: CASSPRVDQPQHF
j_call: TRBJ2-5; v_call: TRBV7-9; d_call: -; clone_size: -; cdr3_nt: TGTGCCAGCAGCAGGTTCCAAGAGACCCAGTACTTC; cdr3_aa: CASSRFQETQYF
j_call: TRBJ2-3; v_call: TRBV4-2; d_call: -; clone_size: few; cdr3_nt: TGTGCCAGCAGCCCCCCGGGAGACAAAGATACGCAGTATTTT; cdr3_aa: CASSPPGDKDTQYF
j_call: TRBJ1-2; v_call: TRBV6-5; d_call: TRBD1; clone_size: -; cdr3_nt: TGTGCCAGCAGTTACGGACAGGGGGCCGTGAATGGCTACACCTTC; cdr3_aa: CASSYGQGAVNGYTF
j_call: TRBJ2-7; v_call: TRBV27; d_call: TRBD1; clone_size: -; cdr3_nt: TGTGCCAGCAGTTTATCGGGGCAGGGGGCGGGCGAGCAGTACTTC; cdr3_aa: CASSLSGQGAGEQYF
j_call: TRBJ2-3; v_call: TRBV7-9; d_call: -; clone_size: once; cdr3_nt: TGTGCCAGCAGCTACATCAAAGATACGCAGTATTTT; cdr3_aa: CASSYIKDTQYF
j_call: TRBJ2-1; v_call: TRBV18; d_call: -; clone_size: -; cdr3_nt: TGTGCCAGCTCACCTCCCGGAACAGGCACCTACAATGAGCAGTTCTTC; cdr3_aa: CASSPPGTGTYNEQFF
j_call: TRBJ2-3; v_call: TRBV20-1; d_call: -; clone_size: -; cdr3_nt: TGCAGTGCTAGACTTTCCACAGATACGCAGTATTTT; cdr3_aa: CSARLSTDTQYF
j_call: TRBJ2-7; v_call: TRBV7-9; d_call: -; clone_size: -; cdr3_nt: TGTGCCAGCAGCTTAGGGGCAGGGGAGGAGCAGTACTTC; cdr3_aa: CASSLGAGEEQYF
j_call: TRBJ2-1; v_call: TRBV6-1; d_call: -; clone_size: -; cdr3_nt: TGTGCCAGCAGTGAACTAGACAATGAGCAGTTCTTC; cdr3_aa: CASSELDNEQFF
j_call: TRBJ1-5; v_call: TRBV4-1; d_call: -; clone_size: -; cdr3_nt: TGCGCCAGCAGCCAAGTAGCGGGCTTGAAACATCAGCCCCAGCATTTT; cdr3_aa: CASSQVAGLKHQPQHF
j_call: TRBJ1-1; v_call: TRBV7-9; d_call: -; clone_size: -; cdr3_nt: TGTGCCAGCAGCCCCCGGGCTATGAACACTGAAGCTTTCTTT; cdr3_aa: CASSPRAMNTEAFF
j_call: TRBJ2-1; v_call: TRBV27; d_call: -; clone_size: few; cdr3_nt: TGTGCCAGCAGCCCGGCGGTAGCTGGGAATGAGCAGTTCTTC; cdr3_aa: CASSPAVAGNEQFF
j_call: TRBJ1-1; v_call: TRBV21-1; d_call: -; clone_size: -; cdr3_nt: TGTGCCAGCAGCCCCCGCGGGGGCGGACAGGGCACTGAAGCTTTCTTT; cdr3_aa: CASSPRGGGQGTEAFF
j_call: TRBJ1-2; v_call: TRBV5-5; d_call: -; clone_size: -; cdr3_nt: TGTGCCAGCAGCACCCGGACCCTTACTCTCAACTATGGCTACACCTTC; cdr3_aa: CASSTRTLTLNYGYTF
j_call: TRBJ1-1; v_call: TRBV4-1; d_call: -; clone_size: -; cdr3_nt: TGCGCCAGCAGCCAAGATCCCCTCGCCGGGCAAGCTTTCTTT; cdr3_aa: CASSQDPLAGQAFF
j_call: TRBJ1-2; v_call: TRBV5-4; d_call: TRBD1; clone_size: few; cdr3_nt: TGTGCCAGCAGCCCACAGGGGCAAGTAGACGGCTACACCTTC; cdr3_aa: CASSPQGQVDGYTF
j_call: TRBJ2-3; v_call: TRBV12-3/TRBV12-4; d_call: -; clone_size: -; cdr3_nt: TGTGCCAGCAGTTTGCGAGGAGATACGCAGTATTTT; cdr3_aa: CASSLRGDTQYF
j_call: TRBJ1-2; v_call: TRBV6-2/TRBV6-3; d_call: -; clone_size: -; cdr3_nt: TGTGCCAGCAGCGTTTTGACTCGGGGGTTGGACGGCTACACCTTC; cdr3_aa: CASSVLTRGLDGYTF
j_call: TRBJ2-7; v_call: TRBV2; d_call: -; clone_size: once; cdr3_nt: TGTGCCAGCAGTGAAGAGCGGACAGACAACTACGAGCAGTACTTC; cdr3_aa: CASSEERTDNYEQYF
j_call: TRBJ2-5; v_call: TRBV7-9; d_call: TRBD2; clone_size: -; cdr3_nt: TGTGCCAGCAGCTCCACCTCCGGGACTAGCGGGAGTGAGACCCAGTACTTC; cdr3_aa: CASSSTSGTSGSETQYF
j_call: TRBJ1-5; v_call: TRBV27; d_call: -; clone_size: -; cdr3_nt: TGTGCCAGCAGTTTATCGGGGCAGGGGTTTAGTCAGCCCCAGCATTTT; cdr3_aa: CASSLSGQGFSQPQHF
j_call: TRBJ2-1; v_call: TRBV27; d_call: TRBD2; clone_size: -; cdr3_nt: TGTGCCAGCAGTTTATCGACTAGCGGGAGTAATGAGCAGTTCTTC; cdr3_aa: CASSLSTSGSNEQFF
j_call: TRBJ2-3; v_call: TRBV28; d_call: TRBD2; clone_size: -; cdr3_nt: TGTGCCAGCAGTTTAAAGGCTAGCGGGAGGTATACTAGCACAGATACGCAGTATTTT; cdr3_aa: CASSLKASGRYTSTDTQYF
j_call: TRBJ2-4; v_call: TRBV18; d_call: -; clone_size: -; cdr3_nt: TGTGCCAGCTCACCGTGGGGGCGAACCAAAAACATTCAGTACTTC; cdr3_aa: CASSPWGRTKNIQYF
j_call: TRBJ2-1; v_call: TRBV20-1; d_call: TRBD1; clone_size: -; cdr3_nt: TGCAGTGCTGCGGGACAGGGCTCCTACAATGAGCAGTTCTTC; cdr3_aa: CSAAGQGSYNEQFF
j_call: TRBJ2-7; v_call: TRBV6-1; d_call: -; clone_size: few; cdr3_nt: TGTGCCAGCAGTGATGGGGGTTACATATCCTACGAGCAGTACTTC; cdr3_aa: CASSDGGYISYEQYF
j_call: TRBJ2-7; v_call: TRBV28; d_call: -; clone_size: -; cdr3_nt: TGTGCCAGCAGTTTAGGGGGTCTCACCTACGAGCAGTACTTC; cdr3_aa: CASSLGGLTYEQYF
j_call: TRBJ2-7; v_call: TRBV20-1; d_call: -; clone_size: few; cdr3_nt: TGCAGTGCTAAGGGCCCCTACGAGCAGTACTTC; cdr3_aa: CSAKGPYEQYF
j_call: TRBJ2-5; v_call: TRBV25-1; d_call: -; clone_size: -; cdr3_nt: TGTGCCAGCAGTGAATTGGAGACCCAGTACTTC; cdr3_aa: CASSELETQYF
j_call: TRBJ1-5; v_call: TRBV4-1; d_call: TRBD1; clone_size: -; cdr3_nt: TGCGCCAGCAGCCTCCTACGTCCGGGACAGGGCCCTTATAGCAATCAGCCCCAGCATTTT; cdr3_aa: CASSLLRPGQGPYSNQPQHF
j_call: TRBJ1-1; v_call: TRBV19; d_call: -; clone_size: few; cdr3_nt: TGTGCCAGTAGTCCCAGCGGGGTTGAAGCTTTCTTT; cdr3_aa: CASSPSGVEAFF
j_call: TRBJ2-7; v_call: TRBV29-1; d_call: TRBD1; clone_size: -; cdr3_nt: TGCAGCGTTCTACAGGGGTTCTACTACGAGCAGTACTTC; cdr3_aa: CSVLQGFYYEQYF
j_call: TRBJ2-2; v_call: TRBV11-2; d_call: -; clone_size: -; cdr3_nt: TGTGCCAGCAGCTTAGATAGGATAATGTTTGGGGACACAGGATACACCGGGGAGCTGTTTTTT; cdr3_aa: CASSLDRIMFGDTGYTGELFF
j_call: TRBJ2-7; v_call: TRBV6-5; d_call: TRBD1; clone_size: -; cdr3_nt: TGTGCCAGCAGTTATGACAGGGCTGGACACCCACTCTACGAGCAGTACTTC; cdr3_aa: CASSYDRAGHPLYEQYF
j_call: TRBJ1-2; v_call: TRBV6-5; d_call: -; clone_size: few; cdr3_nt: TGTGCCAGCGCTTACACTACAGGAAACTATGGCTACACCTTC; cdr3_aa: CASAYTTGNYGYTF
j_call: TRBJ2-1; v_call: TRBV11-2; d_call: TRBD1; clone_size: -; cdr3_nt: TGTGCCAGCAGCTTGGTATCCCGGGACAGGCATGAGCAGTTCTTC; cdr3_aa: CASSLVSRDRHEQFF
j_call: TRBJ2-7; v_call: TRBV2; d_call: -; clone_size: -; cdr3_nt: TGTGCCAGCAGTGAACCCGGGGAAGCCTACGAGCAGTACTTC; cdr3_aa: CASSEPGEAYEQYF
j_call: TRBJ2-7; v_call: TRBV11-2; d_call: -; clone_size: -; cdr3_nt: TGTGCCAGCAGCTCTGGAACAGGGTGGAACGAGCAGTACTTC; cdr3_aa: CASSSGTGWNEQYF
j_call: TRBJ2-7; v_call: TRBV2; d_call: TRBD2; clone_size: -; cdr3_nt: TGTGCCAGCAGGGGGACTAGCGGGAGATGTTTC; cdr3_aa: CASRGTSGRCF
j_call: TRBJ2-7; v_call: TRBV4-1; d_call: -; clone_size: few; cdr3_nt: TGCGCCAGCAGCCGCGGAGAAGCCTACGAGCAGTACTTC; cdr3_aa: CASSRGEAYEQYF
j_call: TRBJ2-3; v_call: TRBV6-5; d_call: -; clone_size: -; cdr3_nt: TGTGCCAGCAGTTACGCGGGGACCACAGATACGCAGTATTTT; cdr3_aa: CASSYAGTTDTQYF
j_call: TRBJ2-7; v_call: TRBV7-9; d_call: -; clone_size: few; cdr3_nt: TGTGCCAGCAGCCAAGGACTCCTCTCCCACGAGCAGTACTTC; cdr3_aa: CASSQGLLSHEQYF
j_call: TRBJ2-3; v_call: TRBV24-1; d_call: TRBD2; clone_size: once; cdr3_nt: TGTGCCACCAGTGATGGGACTAGCGGGATGAGGGATACGCAGTATTTT; cdr3_aa: CATSDGTSGMRDTQYF
j_call: TRBJ2-7; v_call: TRBV4-1; d_call: TRBD1; clone_size: -; cdr3_nt: TGCGCCAGCAGCCGACAGGGATCTCCCATCTACGAGCAGTACTTC; cdr3_aa: CASSRQGSPIYEQYF
j_call: TRBJ2-7; v_call: TRBV4-1; d_call: -; clone_size: -; cdr3_nt: TGCGCCAGCAGCCAAGGATATGGGAGGTACGAGCAGTACTTC; cdr3_aa: CASSQGYGRYEQYF
j_call: TRBJ2-1; v_call: TRBV3-1; d_call: -; clone_size: once; cdr3_nt: TGTGCCAGCAGCCAAGCGGACAGCTCCTACAATGAGCAGTTCTTC; cdr3_aa: CASSQADSSYNEQFF
j_call: TRBJ2-2; v_call: TRBV12-5; d_call: -; clone_size: -; cdr3_nt: TGTGCTAGTTCCGGGGCGGTCGGGGAGCTGTTTTTT; cdr3_aa: CASSGAVGELFF
j_call: TRBJ2-5; v_call: TRBV12-3/TRBV12-4; d_call: TRBD2; clone_size: -; cdr3_nt: TGTGCCAGCAGCCCGACTAGCGGGAGCGGGACCCAGTACTTC; cdr3_aa: CASSPTSGSGTQYF
j_call: TRBJ2-7; v_call: TRBV19; d_call: TRBD1; clone_size: -; cdr3_nt: TGTGCCAGTAACCAAGCCGGGACAGGGGTCTACGAGCAGTACTTC; cdr3_aa: CASNQAGTGVYEQYF
j_call: TRBJ2-5; v_call: TRBV4-1; d_call: TRBD2; clone_size: -; cdr3_nt: TGCGCCAGCAGCCAAGGCGGGGGAGATTCGGAGACCCAGTACTTC; cdr3_aa: CASSQGGGDSETQYF
j_call: TRBJ2-7; v_call: TRBV27; d_call: TRBD1; clone_size: few; cdr3_nt: TGTGCCAGCAGTCGGACAGGCGGCTACGAGCAGTACTTC; cdr3_aa: CASSRTGGYEQYF